The clone carrying this TCR beta chain has ten or more counts. Unique molecular identifiers were incorporated when the TCRbeta library was constructed. TCRdb re-analysed the PCR reads in MiXCR, keeping a single row per CDR3 protein. The sample has 350,000 to 450,000 distinct CDR3 sequences; about an eighth are singletons. This specimen belongs to a study of T-cell reconstitution after alpha-beta-depleted transplantation in children. The CDR3 is 15 residues long. The germline V and J ends were trimmed by 6 bases and 2 bases, with 16 bases remaining between them. Germline V gene sequence: CDR1 SGHDT, CDR2 YYEEEE.

This chain uses TRBV5-6 with TRBJ2-3, with no clear D. Here the sequenced sample was PBMCs, taken from the stem cell graft. The sequence came from a human donor who donated a stem cell graft to a child with Fanconi anemia. CDR3 loop: CASNEFSRYTDTQYF. The CDR3 bases are TGTGCCAGCAACGAATTCAGTCGTTACACAGATACGCAGTATTTT.